The sequence of this TCR beta chain was determined in a study of identical twins. This clonotype was counted only a few times. TCRdb reanalysed the 5' RACE reads using MiXCR and keeps one entry per CDR3 protein. The sample records hundreds of thousands of distinct CDR3 sequences, around 8.3% being singletons. Germline values: CDR1 KGHSH, CDR2 LQKENI. This CDR3 spans 15 amino acids. The V segment lost 0 bases and the J segment 6 bases; nucleotides outside the gene matches: 6. A further study also used this sample, focusing on yellow fever vaccine responses in identical twins.

The sequencing input was PBMCs. The rearrangement joins TRBV18 to TRBJ2-3; 7 bases map to TRBD2. This TCR was sampled from a young woman in good health. CDR3 coding DNA: TGTGCCAGCTCACCACCGCGGGAGAAAGGGGATACGCAGTATTTT. Amino acids: CASSPPREKGDTQYF.